What follows are 10 T cell receptor beta chains derived from one specimen sequenced in a study of shared clonotypes between healthy human individuals. The data were produced by immunoSEQ multiplex PCR, yet TCRdb's version contains in-frame clones alone and is incomplete. This sample has 2 million to 2.5 million clones, with under 95% found just once. The material sequenced was naive CD4+ T cells from PBMCs. Indicated subset: CD45RA+ positively selected. The receptor source for this set is a man aged 18 to 29 in good health. Some clones in this sample may be carry-over from other donors' samples.

In this sample, this clone turned up once. V gene TRBV29-1 combines with J gene TRBJ2-1; D might be TRBD1 or TRBD2, each matching 5 bases. Deletions cut 4 bases from V and 9 bases from J, with 16 bases between. This CDR3 region has 13 residues. The germline CDR1 and CDR2 sequences are SQVTM and ANQGSEA. CDR3 region: CSVAGKEGSEQFF. CDR3 coding DNA: TGCAGCGTTGCAGGGAAAGAGGGAAGTGAGCAGTTCTTC.

The chain has TRBV11-3 and TRBJ2-2; possibly TRBD1 or TRBD2 for D (5 bases each). This CDR3 is built from 14 residues. Trimming shortened V by 3 bases and J by 6 bases, and 11 bases separated the two germline ends. CDR1 and CDR2 (germline): SGHNT, YENEEA. CDR3 nucleotides: TGTGCCAGCAGCTTCGGTGGGACGCCCGGGGAGCTGTTTTTT. Protein product: CASSFGGTPGELFF.

This clone was observed once. J is TRBJ1-3 and V is TRBV13; D call uncertain. This CDR3 has 15 amino acids. Germline loops: CDR1 PRHDT, CDR2 FYEKMQ (reference sequence). The V gene lost 0 bases and the J gene lost 0 bases, with 6 bases spanning the gap. The CDR3 here is CASSLGRGSGNTIYF. The CDR3 DNA reads as TGTGCCAGCAGCTTAGGACGGGGCTCTGGAAACACCATATATTTT.

The genes are TRBV10-3 and TRBJ2-1; D remains unclear. The CDR3 has 12 amino acids. Trimming removed 6 bases from V and 6 bases from J, with 9 bases in between. Per germline, CDR1 ENHRY and CDR2 SYGVKD. The CDR3 region is CAIRTPRNEQFF. The CDR3 DNA follows: TGTGCCATCAGGACCCCCCGCAATGAGCAGTTCTTC.

The chain joins TRBV4-1 to TRBJ2-2, with 8 positions matching TRBD2. The CDR3 is 16 residues long. J lost 7 bases, V lost 4 bases, and 11 bases had no gene match. The germline CDR1 and CDR2 sequences are MGHRA and YSYEKL. CDR3 nucleotides: TGCGCCAGCAGCCCCCTGAGGCGGGAGGTTTTCGGGGAGCTGTTTTTT. It specifies CASSPLRREVFGELFF.

The chain joins TRBV28 to TRBJ2-1; TRBD1 aligns across 8 bases. The CDR3 consists of 16 residues. The germline gives CDR1 MDHEN, CDR2 SYDVKM. Trimming removed 2 bases from V and 2 bases from J; junction bases left unmatched: 5. The CDR3 loop is CASSLTGQGAYNEQFF. CDR3 in DNA: TGTGCCAGCAGTTTAACTGGACAGGGTGCCTACAATGAGCAGTTCTTC.

This clone was detected once. The rearrangement joins TRBV11-2 to TRBJ2-3; no clear D. The germline V and J ends were trimmed by 0 bases and 5 bases, with 6 bases remaining between them. This CDR3 has 13 residues. Germline-derived CDR1 and CDR2 are SGHAT and FQNNGV. CDR3: CASSLDYKDTQYF. The CDR3 nucleotides are TGTGCCAGCAGCTTAGACTACAAAGATACGCAGTATTTT.

In DNA, the CDR3 is TGTGCCAGCAGCGACAGGGGGGACTATGGCTACACCTTC. It encodes CASSDRGDYGYTF. V gene TRBV11-2 combines with J gene TRBJ1-2; 9 positions agree with TRBD1. This CDR3 spans 13 amino acids. J was trimmed by 3 bases and V by 5 bases; bases with no gene match: 1. In germline, CDR1 is SGHAT, CDR2 FQNNGV.

The rearrangement links TRBV7-9 to TRBJ1-4, with D uncertain. Germline-derived CDR1 and CDR2 are SEHNR and FQNEAQ (reference sequence). The V end lost 6 bases, the J end lost 7 bases, and 12 bases lay between the germline ends. This CDR3 spans 13 amino acids. The CDR3 nucleotides read TGTGCCAGCAGTTCTAACTCGCGTGAAAAACTGTTTTTT. Protein sequence: CASSSNSREKLFF.

Written as DNA, the CDR3 is TGTGCCAGCAGCCTTGTCAGGGCGGCCCTTCAGTTCTTC. This codes for CASSLVRAALQFF. The V gene is TRBV28, the J gene TRBJ2-1; D might be TRBD1 (5 bases). Trimming cost V 6 bases and J 13 bases, with 19 bases left between them. The CDR3 extends over 13 amino acids. CDR1 is MDHEN and CDR2 is SYDVKM in the germline V gene.